These 17 T cell receptor beta chains came from one sample sequenced in a study of shared clonotypes between healthy human individuals. TCRdb keeps only in-frame clones here, not all; method: immunoSEQ multiplex PCR. The data show about 610,000 clones, about 97% seen once. Input material: naive CD4+ T cells sorted from blood. Subset given: CD45RA+ positively selected. The receptors stem from a woman aged 25 to 45 in good health.

The rearrangement joins TRBV18 to TRBJ2-5; D perhaps matches TRBD1 (6 bases). CDR3 length equals 15 residues. The V gene lost 3 bases and the J gene lost 5 bases, with 16 bases spanning the gap. Germline loops: CDR1 KGHSH, CDR2 LQKENI. This CDR3 is CASSPETGLGETQYF. Written as DNA, the CDR3 is TGTGCCAGCTCACCCGAGACAGGCCTTGGGGAGACCCAGTACTTC. The variable domain in full, completed from reference TRBV18 and TRBJ2-5, reads NAGVMQNPRHLVRRRGQEARLRCSPMKGHSHVYWYRQLPEEGLKFMVYLQKENIIDESGMPKERFSAEFPKEGPSILRIQQVVRGDSAAYFCASSPETGLGETQYFGPGTRLLVL.

The chain recombines TRBV5-1 with TRBJ2-1, with 11 nucleotides matching TRBD2. V dropped 0 bases and J dropped 8; count of bases not matched to a gene: 7. The CDR3 is 16 residues long. Germline V lookup: CDR1 SGHRS, CDR2 YFSETQ. The CDR3 coding sequence is TGCGCCAGCAGCTTGGGACTAGCGGGAAATATCGATGAGCAGTTCTTC. Protein: CASSLGLAGNIDEQFF.

This clone was observed a single time. CDR3 coding DNA: TGTGCCAGCAGTCTGGGGTTTGGGGAGACCCAGTACTTC. Translation: CASSLGFGETQYF. The V gene is TRBV6-1, the J gene TRBJ2-5, with D uncertain. Looked up from germline, CDR1 is MNHNS and CDR2 is SASEGT. Trimming removed 5 bases at V and 5 bases at J, with 12 bases between. This CDR3 is built from 13 residues.

Here the CDR3 reads CASSISSWGSVYEQYF. The CDR3 DNA reads as TGTGCCAGTAGTATATCGAGCTGGGGCTCCGTTTACGAGCAGTACTTC. J is TRBJ2-7 and V is TRBV19; D may be TRBD1 (5 bases). Trimming removed 2 bases from V and 4 bases from J, with 18 bases in between. Germline V gene data show CDR1 as LNHDA and CDR2 as SQIVND (reference sequence). The CDR3 is 16 residues long.

The rearrangement links TRBV18 to TRBJ1-1, with 7 bases that match TRBD1. The germline V gene has CDR1 KGHSH and CDR2 LQKENI. CDR3 length equals 17 residues. The junction had 15 bases not matched to a gene; V was cut back by 3 bases and J by 5 bases. The CDR3 spells CASSPAGGHATYTEAFF. The CDR3, as DNA: TGTGCCAGCTCACCGGCAGGGGGGCACGCAACTTATACTGAAGCTTTCTTT.

This clone is a singleton in its sample. CDR3 nucleotide sequence: TGCGCCAGCAGCTTGGGGCAGATCGGCCCCTACGAGCAGTACTTC. Amino acids: CASSLGQIGPYEQYF. This chain connects TRBV5-1 to TRBJ2-5; D is ambiguous. The J call may be faulty, since TRBJ2-7 better matches the DNA end. The length of the CDR3 is 15 residues. Germline CDR1 and CDR2: SGHRS and YFSETQ.

This rearrangement joins TRBV2 to TRBJ1-4, with a weak D call TRBD1 (5 bases). The CDR3 is 15 amino acids. The V end was cut by 6 bases, the J end by 7 bases, with 18 bases between. Looked up from germline, CDR1 is SNHLY and CDR2 is FYNNEI. The CDR3: CASSKNRRGSEKLFF. The CDR3 DNA follows: TGTGCCAGCAGCAAAAACAGGCGGGGGAGTGAAAAACTGTTTTTT.

The rearrangement uses TRBV5-4 and TRBJ2-5; no reliable D call. Trimming left V 0 bases short and J 5 bases short, with 11 bases between. From germline, CDR1 is SGHNT and CDR2 YYREEE (reference sequence). The CDR3 extends over 14 amino acids. CDR3 residues: CASSLVEDFETQYF. Here the CDR3 DNA reads TGTGCCAGCAGCTTGGTAGAGGATTTCGAGACCCAGTACTTC.

The V and J genes are TRBV6-5 and TRBJ2-3, with 8 bases aligning to TRBD2. Trimming at V came to 8 bases and at J to 0 bases, leaving 7 bases not matched to a gene. CDR3 length: 15 residues. CDR1 MNHEY and CDR2 SVGAGI come from the germline V gene. The CDR3 DNA sequence: TGTGCCAGCGGCGATAGCGGGGCTAGCACAGATACGCAGTATTTT. Amino acid sequence: CASGDSGASTDTQYF.

The chain has TRBV28 and TRBJ2-2; 9 bases match TRBD1. CDR1 is MDHEN and CDR2 is SYDVKM in the germline V gene. The CDR3 loop spans 15 amino acids. With V trimmed by 0 bases and J by 6 bases, 2 bases remained unmatched. The CDR3, as DNA: TGTGCCAGCAGTTTATGGGGACAGGGACCCGGGGAGCTGTTTTTT. This translates into CASSLWGQGPGELFF.

This chain joins TRBV4-2 and TRBJ2-7; TRBD2 matches 9 bases. This CDR3 has 20 amino acids. Losses at the gene ends were 3 bases for V and 3 bases for J; bases not matched to a gene: 21. Per germline, CDR1 LGHNA and CDR2 YNFKEQ. CDR3 loop: CASSHNYPGLAPPVVYEQYF. CDR3 coding DNA: TGTGCCAGCAGCCATAACTACCCGGGACTAGCCCCGCCGGTGGTCTACGAGCAGTACTTC.

CDR3 in amino acids: CASGWGRNSGNTIYF. As DNA, the CDR3 is TGTGCCAGCGGGTGGGGCCGAAACTCTGGAAACACCATATATTTT. The chain joins TRBV2 to TRBJ1-3, with D possibly being TRBD1 (5 bases). Germline CDR1 and CDR2: SNHLY and FYNNEI. The CDR3 is 15 residues long. V was pared by 8 bases and J by 0 bases, with 14 bases between.

The V gene is TRBV28, the J gene TRBJ2-3, with TRBD1 matching over 7 bases. The V segment lost 2 bases and the J segment 0 bases; nucleotides outside the gene matches: 5. The length of the CDR3 is 16 residues. CDR1 is MDHEN and CDR2 is SYDVKM in the germline V gene. The CDR3 spells CASSLVQGVSTDTQYF. As DNA, the CDR3 is TGTGCCAGCAGTTTAGTGCAGGGGGTAAGCACAGATACGCAGTATTTT.

The V call is TRBV11-2, the J call TRBJ2-2; the D gene is possibly TRBD2 (5 bases). From germline, CDR1 is SGHAT and CDR2 FQNNGV. The CDR3 has 17 residues. Trimming shortened V by 0 bases and J by 3 bases, and 14 bases separated the two germline ends. CDR3 sequence (DNA): TGTGCCAGCAGCTTAGATCGGTCTAGCCGATACACCGGGGAGCTGTTTTTT. It encodes CASSLDRSSRYTGELFF.

The chain is built from TRBV5-5 and TRBJ2-1; D is unresolved. The CDR3 extends over 14 amino acids. Trimming pared 0 bases from V and 2 bases from J, leaving 6 bases between. Germline V gives CDR1 SGHKS, CDR2 YYEKEE (reference sequence). In DNA form, the CDR3 reads TGTGCCAGCAGCTTGGCGGTTCCCTACAATGAGCAGTTCTTC. Residues: CASSLAVPYNEQFF.

V usage is TRBV4-1 and J usage is TRBJ2-7; TRBD2 matches 11 bases. With 4 bases clipped from V and 4 bases from J, the junction kept 9 bases outside the gene matches. CDR3 size: 16 residues. The V gene's germline CDR1 is MGHRA and CDR2 YSYEKL. DNA for the CDR3: TGCGCCAGCAGCCCATCCGGGACTAGCGGAGGATACGAGCAGTACTTC. Protein: CASSPSGTSGGYEQYF.

The CDR3 DNA reads as TGCGCCAGCAGTATTATCGGGGGCCACCAATCTTACGAGCAGTACTTC. This sequence encodes CASSIIGGHQSYEQYF. The chain employs TRBV4-1 and TRBJ2-7; D possibly matches TRBD1 or TRBD2 (6 bases each). CDR3 size: 16 residues. CDR1 is MGHRA and CDR2 is YSYEKL in the germline V gene. V gave up 6 bases and J gave up 4 bases, with 22 bases separating them.